These 20 T cell receptor beta chains share one sample of origin, sequenced in a study of CD8+CD57+ T cells in acquired aplastic anemia (dated by TCRdb to the late 2010s). The run used an Illumina HiSeq 2000. Genomic DNA served as template for TCR beta VDJ combination and CDR3 sequence profiling. TCRdb reworked the public reads: Q25 trimming with fastp, MiXCR clone assembly, productive beta chains retained. One record per CDR3 amino acid sequence lists the most common genes and DNA. This sample has about 420,000 distinct CDR3 sequences in its table, and 65% to 80% of those were observed once. The top ten hold under 4.5% of the sample. Input material: sorted CD4+, CD8+, or CD8+CD57+ T cells (not recorded which) from PBMCs. The receptors shown here come from a human donor in good health, serving as a control.

Of note for this clonotype: An end of the junction differs from the germline gene, which may be a read error. V gene TRBV2 combines with J gene TRBJ1-6; 8 bases map to TRBD1. CDR1 and CDR2 (germline): SNHLY, FYNNEI. The CDR3 extends over 15 amino acids. Here the CDR3 reads CASSALGQDNPPLHF. The CDR3 DNA reads as TGTGCCAGCAGCGCCCTGGGACAGGATAATCCACCCCTCCACTTT.

The rearrangement uses TRBV7-9 and TRBJ1-6; TRBD1 might be the D (5 bases). CDR1 SEHNR and CDR2 FQNEAQ come from the germline V gene (reference sequence). With 0 bases removed from V and 13 bases from J, the gap between germline ends came to 22 bases. The CDR3 runs to 17 residues. The CDR3 here is CASSLAPGGTSTSPLHF. DNA of the CDR3: TGTGCCAGCAGCTTAGCCCCCGGGGGGACCAGTACTTCGCCCCTCCACTTT.

This clonotype was found once. The V and J genes are TRBV7-6 and TRBJ1-5, with 10 bases fitting TRBD1. J lost 12 bases, V lost 5 bases, and 16 bases had no gene match. This CDR3 region has 16 residues. Germline V gives CDR1 SGHVS, CDR2 FNYEAQ. The chain's CDR3 is CASSTGQGYNSPLQHF. The CDR3 DNA reads as TGTGCCAGCAGCACGGGACAGGGGTATAATTCACCCCTCCAGCATTTT.

This clonotype was seen ten or more times. The chain carries TRBV19 and TRBJ1-5, with D perhaps matching TRBD1 (5 bases). Trimming shortened V by 4 bases and J by 1 base, and 11 bases separated the two germline ends. Germline lookup yields CDR1 LNHDA and CDR2 SQIVND (reference sequence). This CDR3 spans 15 amino acids. The CDR3 bases are TGTGCCAGTAGTACCGGATCAGGGAGCAATCAGCCCCAGCATTTT. Translated, it gives CASSTGSGSNQPQHF.

About this clonotype: One junction end disagrees with the germline gene, perhaps due to a read error. This chain connects TRBV7-2 to TRBJ1-6, with D perhaps TRBD1 (5 bases). The CDR3 has 15 residues. Germline loops: CDR1 SGHTA, CDR2 FQGNSA. DNA for the CDR3: TGTGCCAGCAGCCTAGGTGGCCAGGGCGCTTATCCCCACCACTTT. Amino acids: CASSLGGQGAYPHHF.

Only a few counts were recorded for this clonotype. At one end, the junction sequence differs from germline, possibly due to a read error. V usage is TRBV5-1 and J usage is TRBJ1-6; no reliable D call. Germline CDR1 and CDR2: SGHRS and YFSETQ. The CDR3 consists of 13 residues. CDR3 sequence: CASRSDLGAPLHF. The CDR3 nucleotides are TGCGCTAGCAGGTCGGATTTAGGCGCACCCCTCCACTTT. Complete variable domain (other parts from reference TRBV5-1 and TRBJ1-6): KAGVTQTPRYLIKTRGQQVTLSCSPISGHRSVSWYQQTPGQGLQFLFEYFSETQRNKGNFPGRFSGRQFSNSRSEMNVSTLELGDSALYLCASRSDLGAPLHFGNGTRLTVT.

This clonotype came up once. The chain is built from TRBV20-1 and TRBJ2-5; a possible D gene is TRBD1 (5 bases). CDR1 is DFQATT, CDR2 SNEGSKA, per germline (reference sequence). V was shortened by 5 bases and J by 3 bases, with 19 bases between the two germline ends. The CDR3 consists of 15 residues. The CDR3 DNA is TGCAGTGCTGGTCAGGGTAGGCAAGTCAAAGAGACCCAGTACTTC. It translates to CSAGQGRQVKETQYF.

This chain connects TRBV6-1 to TRBJ2-2; 8 positions match TRBD1. From germline, CDR1 is MNHNS and CDR2 SASEGT. The ends lost 6 bases at V and 7 bases at J; junction bases unmatched: 10. The length of the CDR3 is 15 residues. For the CDR3, the DNA is TGTGCCAGCAGAGGGGGCAGGGGGCAAAGCGGGGAGCTGTTTTTT. Amino acids: CASRGGRGQSGELFF.

This chain joins TRBV9 and TRBJ2-3; TRBD1 matches at 7 bases. CDR1 SGDLS and CDR2 YYNGEE come from the germline V gene. The CDR3 totals 13 residues. Trimming cost V 8 bases and J 8 bases; bases outside gene matches: 11. The CDR3 loop reads CARRTGRWVTQYF. The CDR3 region has the DNA TGTGCCAGAAGGACAGGCAGATGGGTTACGCAGTATTTT.

J is TRBJ2-7 and V is TRBV10-3, with TRBD1 identical over 10 bases. Germline lookup yields CDR1 ENHRY and CDR2 SYGVKD. J gave up 3 bases and V 10 bases, and 3 bases lay outside the gene matches. The CDR3 runs to 12 residues. The DNA for the CDR3 is TGTGCCACGGGGACAGGGGTCTACGAGCAGTACTTC. Protein: CATGTGVYEQYF.

As concerns this clonotype: Because the CDR3's place on the DNA is in doubt, the DNA is left out and the CDR3 is given as listed by TCRdb. The chain has TRBV7-2 and TRBJ1-2; the table's D call, TRBD1, was not checked against the DNA. The CDR3 length is 15 residues, termini included. Per germline, CDR1 SGHTA and CDR2 FQGNSA. CDR3 amino acids: CASRKGGSTSSTSTF.

Of note for this clonotype: The junction and the germline gene differ at one end; a read error may be behind it. The chain uses TRBV7-2 and TRBJ2-7; no definite D call. Per the germline V gene, CDR1 is SGHTA and CDR2 is FQGNSA. The CDR3 is made up of 14 amino acids. CDR3 coding DNA: TGTGCCAGCAGCTTAGCTATGCAAACCGACGAGCAGTATTTC. This encodes CASSLAMQTDEQYF.

This clonotype has ten or more counts. The CDR3 coding sequence is TGTGCCAGCAGCCGGGGACTAGCGGGGGGCCCCACAGATACGCAGTATTTT. Translating it yields CASSRGLAGGPTDTQYF. This chain joins TRBV7-2 and TRBJ2-3; TRBD2 aligns across 15 bases. This CDR3 comprises 17 residues. The germline gives CDR1 SGHTA, CDR2 FQGNSA. The ends lost 5 bases at V and 2 bases at J; junction bases unmatched: 5.

This chain links TRBV2 with TRBJ1-5; no reliable D call. The germline V and J ends were trimmed by 5 bases and 5 bases, with 10 bases remaining between them. This CDR3 region has 13 residues. Germline CDR1 SNHLY, CDR2 FYNNEI. The CDR3 DNA reads TGTGCCAGCAGTTATGGACGAGATCAGCCCCAGCATTTT. It encodes CASSYGRDQPQHF.

On this clonotype: It is likely a read error, because the conserved phenylalanine at the end of the CDR3 is missing. The limits of the CDR3 on the DNA are not certain, so only TCRdb's listed CDR3 is given. The V gene is TRBV7-2, the J gene TRBJ1-2; no DNA check was done on the table's D call, TRBD1. In germline, CDR1 is SGHTA, CDR2 FQGNSA. The CDR3 numbers 13 amino acids, ends counted. The CDR3 protein is CASSLGQGGTKAT.

Many counts were recorded for this clonotype. The chain uses TRBV29-1 and TRBJ1-1; unclear D gene. Germline CDR1 reads SQVTM; CDR2 reads ANQGSEA. The V end was cut by 0 bases, the J end by 11 bases, with 13 bases between. The CDR3 runs to 12 residues. The DNA for the CDR3 is TGCAGCGTTGAAGAACCCAGGCGGGAGGCTTTCTTT. Translated, it gives CSVEEPRREAFF.

The V and J genes are TRBV20-1 and TRBJ1-6; D gene uncertain. The CDR3 spans 13 residues. Trimming removed 3 bases from V and 8 bases from J, with 11 bases in between. The V gene's germline CDR1 is DFQATT and CDR2 SNEGSKA (reference sequence). The CDR3 nucleotides are TGCAGTGCTAGGGGATCTCGGGATTCACCCCTCCACTTT. As protein: CSARGSRDSPLHF.

This clonotype has more than one count but fewer than ten. J is TRBJ2-5 and V is TRBV5-1, with 7 bases lining up with TRBD1. After removal of 3 bases from V and 5 bases from J, the junction contained 13 bases not matched to a gene. Germline CDR1 SGHRS, CDR2 YFSETQ. The CDR3 extends over 16 amino acids. The CDR3 loop reads CASSWDSPEDGETQYF. The CDR3 DNA follows: TGCGCCAGCAGCTGGGACAGCCCTGAGGATGGTGAGACCCAGTACTTC.

As concerns this clonotype: The germline gene is not matched at one end of the junction; a read error may be the cause. The V call is TRBV12-3 or TRBV12-4, the J call TRBJ1-2; D is unclear. This CDR3 is built from 12 residues. CDR3 in DNA: TGTGCCAGCAGTTTAGAAGGCTATGGCTACGCCTTC. Protein sequence: CASSLEGYGYAF.

Concerning this clonotype: One end of the junction does not line up with germline, which may come from a read error. CDR3 residues: CATSATGLSYERFF. CDR3 nucleotide sequence: TGTGCCACCAGTGCTACAGGGCTCTCGTATGAGCGGTTCTTC. The chain carries TRBV24-1 and TRBJ2-1, with D perhaps matching TRBD1 (6 bases). The CDR3 is 14 amino acids. In germline, CDR1 is KGHDR, CDR2 SFDVKD.